This section outlines one TCR beta chain sequence together with its context. Only in-frame clones appear in the TCRdb table, and some are missing; sequencing was by immunoSEQ multiplex PCR. The sample consists of roughly 60,000 clones, about 89% of them appearing once. These data originate in a study of OX40 agonist ivuxolimab in advanced cancers. The receptor comes from an adult with an advanced solid tumor such as melanoma, head and neck, liver or kidney cancer. This material consisted of CD4+ or CD8+ T cells sorted from blood, taken in a trial of the OX40 agonist ivuxolimab.

CDR3 protein: CARLDTGYNEQFF. The CDR3 DNA follows: TGTGCCAGATTGGACACTGGCTACAATGAGCAGTTCTTC. This sequence joins TRBV19 and TRBJ2-1, with D possibly matching TRBD1 (5 bases). The germline V gene has CDR1 LNHDA and CDR2 SQIVND (reference sequence). CDR3 size: 13 residues. V was cut by 9 bases and J by 3 bases, with 12 bases left in between.